A single sample is the source of the 32 T cell receptor beta chains below, sequenced in a study of breast tumors, draining lymph nodes, adjacent tissues. Breast cancer patients provided tissue from their axillary draining lymph nodes. MiXCR, applied by TCRdb to the multiplex PCR reads, yields one record per CDR3 protein. The sample holds approximately 120,000 distinct CDR3 sequences, 21% seen once. The sequencing sample was made of axillary lymph node tissue. Every receptor here comes from a female donor with breast cancer. Some clones in this sample may be carry-over from other donors' samples.

Comments on this clonotype: Just one base apart from a much larger clone, this may be a read error. The rearrangement joins TRBV4-1 to TRBJ2-3; weak D call: TRBD1 (6 bases). V lost 1 base, J lost 3 bases, and 14 bases lay in between. The CDR3 is 16 amino acids. Germline assignment: CDR1 MGHRA and CDR2 YSYEKL. The CDR3 DNA reads TGCGCCAGCAGCCAAGGGGGACAAGCGGTTACAGATACGCAGTATTTT. Its protein product is CASSQGGQAVTDTQYF.

This clonotype was found many times. The chain is built from TRBV5-1 and TRBJ2-3; TRBD1 or TRBD2 may be the D gene (5 bases each). Germline-derived CDR1 and CDR2 are SGHRS and YFSETQ. Trimming cost V 4 bases and J 4 bases, with 19 bases left between them. CDR3 length: 16 residues. The CDR3 protein is CASSPTGTLGADTQYF. The CDR3 region has the DNA TGCGCCAGCAGCCCCACCGGGACCCTCGGGGCAGATACGCAGTATTTT.

This clonotype was picked up many times. The chain combines TRBV7-2 with TRBJ2-5; D ambiguous. The CDR3 has 12 residues. Germline lookup yields CDR1 SGHTA and CDR2 FQGNSA. V was trimmed by 6 bases and J by 0 bases, leaving 5 bases between them. This CDR3 is CASSPYQETQYF. The CDR3 DNA sequence: TGTGCCAGCAGTCCCTACCAAGAGACCCAGTACTTC.

The table lists this clonotype with many counts. This sequence joins TRBV3-1 and TRBJ1-4, with D uncertain. Germline-derived CDR1 and CDR2 are LGHDT and YNNKEL (reference sequence). V was trimmed by 1 base and J by 4 bases, leaving 4 bases between them. The CDR3 spans 13 residues. The CDR3: CASSQALNEKLFF. The CDR3 nucleotides read TGTGCCAGCAGCCAAGCTCTTAATGAAAAACTGTTTTTT.

This clonotype came up many times. The CDR3 DNA follows: TGTGCCAGTAGTAGGGGGACAGTAAGCACAGATACGCAGTATTTT. Its protein product is CASSRGTVSTDTQYF. This chain connects TRBV19 to TRBJ2-3, with TRBD1 identical over 7 bases. The ends lost 4 bases at V and 0 bases at J; junction bases unmatched: 4. Germline V gene lookup returns CDR1 LNHDA and CDR2 SQIVND (reference sequence). The CDR3 contains 15 residues.

This clonotype was counted only a few times. A much larger clone lies a single base off, so this may be a read error. This chain connects TRBV2 to TRBJ2-7; 11 nucleotides align to TRBD2. The germline gives CDR1 SNHLY, CDR2 FYNNEI. V trimming: 6 bases; J trimming: 6 bases; junction bases outside the gene matches: 10. There are 15 residues in the CDR3. This CDR3 reads CASRKTSGNLSEQYF. CDR3 nucleotide sequence: TGTGCCAGCAGGAAGACTAGCGGGAATTTGTCCGAGCAGTACTTC.

This clonotype was detected many times. The CDR3 here is CASSSGSSYNSPLHF. CDR3 in DNA: TGTGCCAGCTCCTCGGGGAGCTCCTATAATTCACCCCTCCACTTT. V usage is TRBV18 and J usage is TRBJ1-6; D remains ambiguous. The CDR3 runs 15 residues. V shed 6 bases and J shed 0 bases, with 9 bases lying between them. Germline V CDR1 and CDR2: KGHSH, LQKENI.

This clonotype was seen a handful of times. The chain links TRBV18 to TRBJ2-5; 12 bases map to TRBD2. V lost 5 bases and J lost 3; bases outside the gene matches: 4. Germline V gives CDR1 KGHSH, CDR2 LQKENI. The CDR3 loop spans 15 amino acids. CDR3 nucleotides: TGTGCCAGCTCATTACGGACTAGCGGGAAAGAGACCCAGTACTTC. Its translation: CASSLRTSGKETQYF.

The table lists this clonotype with many counts. The chain is built from TRBV5-5 and TRBJ1-6; D remains unclear. The germline V gene encodes CDR1 SGHKS and CDR2 YYEKEE (reference sequence). Trimming stripped 7 bases from V and 7 bases from J, with 15 bases between. This CDR3 has 14 amino acids. The CDR3 nucleotides read TGTGCCAGCTCACCGGGGAATTCCAATTCACCCCTCCACTTT. Amino acids: CASSPGNSNSPLHF.

Ten or more counts support this clonotype. The chain's CDR3 is CSVVDRGNSPLHF. CDR3 nucleotide sequence: TGCAGCGTGGTCGACAGGGGGAATTCACCCCTCCACTTT. The chain joins TRBV29-1 to TRBJ1-6; 9 nucleotides match TRBD1. Germline trimming cut 6 bases from V and 7 bases from J; bases unmatched to any gene: 4. Germline V gene lookup returns CDR1 SQVTM and CDR2 ANQGSEA. The CDR3 consists of 13 residues. Filled out from reference TRBV29-1 and TRBJ1-6, the complete variable domain reads SAVISQKPSRDICQRGTSLTIQCQVDSQVTMMFWYRQQPGQSLTLIATANQGSEATYESGFVIDKFPISRPNLTFSTLTVSNMSPEDSSIYLCSVVDRGNSPLHFGNGTRLTVT.

A single count supports this clonotype. A much larger clone lies one base from this, so it may be a read error. This CDR3 is missing its conserved last phenylalanine or tryptophan, likely due to a read error. The rearrangement links TRBV2 to TRBJ2-2, with 7 nucleotides matching TRBD1. This CDR3 region has 14 residues. The germline CDR1 and CDR2 sequences are SNHLY and FYNNEI. V lost 6 bases, J lost 6 bases, and 7 bases stayed unmatched. CDR3 coding DNA: TGTGCCAGCAGATTCAGGGGGATTTCCGGGGAGCTGTTTTCT. This translates into CASRFRGISGELFS.

This clonotype was counted at least ten times. This chain connects TRBV7-6 to TRBJ2-6, with 9 bases fitting TRBD1. The V and J ends lost 3 bases and 0 bases, in that order; junction bases with no gene match: 9. Germline CDR1 SGHVS, CDR2 FNYEAQ. The CDR3 totals 19 residues. The DNA of the CDR3 is TGTGCCAGCAGCTTCCTCGGACAGGGGACCTACTCTGGGGCCAACGTCCTGACTTTC. This codes for CASSFLGQGTYSGANVLTF.

The V gene is TRBV28, the J gene TRBJ1-5; TRBD1 matches 7 bases. The V segment lost 1 base and the J segment 7 bases; nucleotides outside the gene matches: 10. CDR1 and CDR2 from the germline V gene are MDHEN and SYDVKM. CDR3 size: 16 residues. The CDR3 region is CASSLSYRGPGQPQHF. The CDR3 DNA reads as TGTGCCAGCAGTTTATCCTACAGGGGTCCGGGACAGCCCCAGCATTTT.

This clonotype was counted ten times or more. The chain carries TRBV24-1 and TRBJ2-1; 8 bases are shared with TRBD2. V was pared by 4 bases and J by 2 bases, with 6 bases of the junction left unmatched. Germline V gene lookup returns CDR1 KGHDR and CDR2 SFDVKD. CDR3 length: 16 amino acids. Here the CDR3 reads CATSERLAGPYNEQFF. The CDR3 DNA reads TGTGCCACCAGTGAACGTCTAGCGGGTCCCTACAATGAGCAGTTCTTC.

This clonotype was seen at least ten times. The genes are TRBV11-1 and TRBJ2-3; TRBD1 is a possible D gene (7 bases). The CDR3 totals 15 residues. Trimming cost V 1 base and J 10 bases, with 18 bases left between them. The germline gives CDR1 SGHAT, CDR2 FQDESV (reference sequence). The CDR3 region is CASSLGPGGFGSQYF. The CDR3 bases are TGTGCCAGCAGCTTAGGGCCAGGGGGGTTTGGGTCGCAGTATTTT. The entire variable domain, with the rest obtained from reference TRBV11-1 and TRBJ2-3, is as follows: EAEVAQSPRYKITEKSQAVAFWCDPISGHATLYWYRQILGQGPELLVQFQDESVVDDSQLPKDRFSAERLKGVDSTLKIQPAELGDSAMYLCASSLGPGGFGSQYFGPGTRLTVL.

Ten or more counts support this clonotype. In DNA form, the CDR3 reads TGCAGTGCCGCCCTGAGAGCGGGAGAGAGCGATACGCAGTATTTT. Translated: CSAALRAGESDTQYF. The chain carries TRBV20-1 and TRBJ2-3; 8 nucleotides match TRBD2. The CDR3 spans 15 residues. Trimming took 6 bases from V and 6 from J; bases not matched to a gene: 14. Germline CDR1 is DFQATT and CDR2 is SNEGSKA (reference sequence).

As for this clonotype: A much bigger clone sits one base away, suggesting this may be a read error. The gene calls are TRBV9 and TRBJ2-1; no firm D call. Germline assignment: CDR1 SGDLS and CDR2 YYNGEE. CDR3 length: 15 amino acids. The CDR3 sequence is CVSSVAPETGNEQFF. CDR3 sequence (DNA): TGTGTCAGCAGCGTAGCCCCGGAGACGGGCAATGAGCAGTTCTTC.

The chain joins TRBV5-1 to TRBJ2-4; 12 bases map to TRBD2. Germline lookup yields CDR1 SGHRS and CDR2 YFSETQ. The V segment lost 4 bases and the J segment 0 bases; nucleotides outside the gene matches: 8. CDR3 length: 18 amino acids. CDR3 sequence: CASSATGTSGLAKNIQYF. The CDR3 DNA reads as TGCGCCAGCAGCGCCACCGGGACTAGCGGGTTAGCCAAAAACATTCAGTACTTC.

This clonotype was seen many times. This chain uses TRBV15 with TRBJ1-5, with D perhaps TRBD1 (5 bases). Germline V gene sequence: CDR1 LNHNV, CDR2 YYDKDF (reference sequence). The CDR3 covers 14 residues. V lost 5 bases, J lost 7 bases, and 15 bases lay in between. This CDR3 reads CATSSRGVLQPQHF. In DNA form, the CDR3 reads TGTGCCACCAGCTCGAGAGGGGTTCTACAGCCCCAGCATTTT.

This clonotype appeared many times. The genes are TRBV6-6 and TRBJ1-5, with a possible D match to TRBD1 (6 bases). Germline V gene sequence: CDR1 MNHNY, CDR2 SVGAGI (reference sequence). V lost 0 bases and J lost 0, with 6 bases in between. The CDR3 runs to 15 residues. CDR3 sequence (DNA): TGTGCCAGCAGTTACTCGGGACATAGCAATCAGCCCCAGCATTTT. Its protein is CASSYSGHSNQPQHF.

This clonotype was recorded a few times. The CDR3 spells CAWRPGLRGYTF. CDR3 nucleotides: TGTGCCTGGAGACCGGGACTTCGGGGCTACACCTTC. V and J are TRBV30 and TRBJ1-2; D perhaps matches TRBD1 (5 bases). In germline, CDR1 is GTSNPN, CDR2 SVGIG (reference sequence). V lost 3 bases and J lost 8, with 13 bases in between. This CDR3 comprises 12 residues.

This clonotype was recorded many times. The rearrangement links TRBV4-1 to TRBJ2-1, with 12 bases matching TRBD2. Germline V gene lookup returns CDR1 MGHRA and CDR2 YSYEKL. V dropped 3 bases and J dropped 10; count of bases not matched to a gene: 7. This CDR3 is built from 15 residues. CDR3 protein: CASSHPSGRAPEQFF. CDR3 nucleotide sequence: TGCGCCAGCAGCCACCCTAGCGGGAGGGCCCCCGAGCAGTTCTTC.

This clonotype was observed a few times. CDR3 DNA sequence: TGTGCCAGCAGCCGTCGACAGGGCCACTCAAGGGAGGGTCAGCCCCAGCATTTT. Translating it yields CASSRRQGHSREGQPQHF. This sequence joins TRBV4-2 and TRBJ1-5; 7 nucleotides align to TRBD1. Losses at the gene ends were 4 bases for V and 6 bases for J; bases not matched to a gene: 18. Germline lookup yields CDR1 LGHNA and CDR2 YNFKEQ. CDR3 length equals 18 residues.

This clonotype appeared a few times. The chain carries TRBV18 and TRBJ2-5; D is possibly TRBD1 (5 bases). The V and J ends lost 3 bases and 2 bases respectively, with 13 bases between them. Germline assignment: CDR1 KGHSH and CDR2 LQKENI. This CDR3 comprises 15 residues. CDR3 DNA: TGTGCCAGCTCACCGCAGGGTGGAGTGCAAGAGACCCAGTACTTC. Its translation is CASSPQGGVQETQYF.

This clonotype was detected many times. The DNA of the CDR3 is TGTGCCAGCAGAAGCGGCGTGAGGGGCGAGCAGTACTTC. Protein: CASRSGVRGEQYF. This chain connects TRBV28 to TRBJ2-7, with D perhaps TRBD1 or TRBD2 (5 bases each). The CDR3 has 13 amino acids. Germline V gene sequence: CDR1 MDHEN, CDR2 SYDVKM. Trimming pared 6 bases from V and 6 bases from J, leaving 15 bases between.

In its sample, this clonotype was seen a few times. The V call is TRBV28, the J call TRBJ1-2, with unresolved D. The V end lost 0 bases, the J end lost 5 bases, and 13 bases lay between the germline ends. This CDR3 is 15 amino acids long. The germline gives CDR1 MDHEN, CDR2 SYDVKM. The CDR3, as DNA: TGTGCCAGCAGTTTATGGGTCGCGGGAGCTTATGGCTACACCTTC. Translation: CASSLWVAGAYGYTF.

In regard to this clonotype: A much larger clone lies a single base off, so this may be a read error. This chain uses TRBV6-1 with TRBJ1-2, with 7 positions matching TRBD1. Germline CDR1 and CDR2: MNHNS and SASEGT. CDR3 size: 13 residues. In nucleotides, the CDR3 is TGTACCAGCAGGGAGGGGGCGCAGTATGGCTACACCTTC. Amino acids: CTSREGAQYGYTF.

Points on this clonotype: A read error may be the cause here, since a much bigger clone is one base away. This rearrangement joins TRBV30 to TRBJ2-1; 7 bases agree with TRBD2. The V and J ends lost 2 bases and 5 bases, in that order; junction bases with no gene match: 12. Germline CDR1 is GTSNPN and CDR2 is SVGIG (reference sequence). The CDR3 is made up of 16 amino acids. CDR3 sequence (DNA): TGTGCCTGGAGTATGGGGGGGGTCTCTCTCAACAATGAGCAGTTCTTC. Protein: CAWSMGGVSLNNEQFF.

This chain connects TRBV28 to TRBJ2-1; D is uncertain. Germline V gives CDR1 MDHEN, CDR2 SYDVKM. The CDR3 extends over 14 amino acids. Trimming pared 5 bases from V and 3 bases from J, leaving 11 bases between. This chain's CDR3 is CASSPPVIYNEQFF. CDR3 sequence (DNA): TGTGCCAGCAGTCCCCCGGTGATCTACAATGAGCAGTTCTTC.

This clonotype came up many times. This rearrangement joins TRBV2 to TRBJ2-1, with 10 bases identical to TRBD2. The CDR3 has 17 amino acids. V dropped 4 bases and J dropped 8; count of bases not matched to a gene: 14. CDR1 is SNHLY and CDR2 is FYNNEI in the germline V gene. CDR3 sequence: CASSALLTSGKGDEQFF. For the CDR3, the DNA is TGTGCCAGCAGTGCCCTACTCACTAGCGGGAAGGGGGATGAGCAGTTCTTC. Variable domain in full (rest from reference TRBV2 and TRBJ2-1): EPEVTQTPSHQVTQMGQEVILRCVPISNHLYFYWYRQILGQKVEFLVSFYNNEISEKSEIFDDQFSVERPDGSNFTLKIRSTKLEDSAMYFCASSALLTSGKGDEQFFGPGTRLTVL.

This clonotype has a count of ten or more. The chain links TRBV6-1 to TRBJ1-5; unclear D gene. Trimming left V 8 bases short and J 8 bases short, with 16 bases between. Germline V lookup: CDR1 MNHNS, CDR2 SASEGT. This CDR3 spans 13 amino acids. The DNA for the CDR3 is TGTGCCAGCCTGGGGAGATCTGGCGAGCCCCAGCATTTT. Translating gives CASLGRSGEPQHF.

CDR3: CASSQLLAGGPGGAYNEQFF. Here the CDR3 DNA reads TGCGCCAGCAGCCAACTACTAGCGGGAGGGCCCGGGGGGGCCTACAATGAGCAGTTCTTC. The V and J genes are TRBV4-1 and TRBJ2-1; 13 bases map to TRBD2. Germline CDR1 and CDR2: MGHRA and YSYEKL. The CDR3 spans 20 residues. The ends lost 2 bases at V and 2 bases at J; junction bases unmatched: 12.